A single sample is the source of the 3 T cell receptor beta chains below, sequenced in a study of CD8 T cells in ankylosing spondylitis. TCRdb reprocessed the 5' RACE reads via MiXCR and lists one record per CDR3 protein. The sample yields just over 350,000 distinct CDR3 sequences, roughly 20% seen once. The sequenced material came from blood, either unsorted or a sorted T cell fraction (not recorded which). These receptors all come from a male donor with ankylosing spondylitis or in good health (not recorded which).

The table lists this clonotype with a count of one. This rearrangement joins TRBV5-1 to TRBJ2-1; 7 nucleotides align to TRBD1. Germline lookup yields CDR1 SGHRS and CDR2 YFSETQ. J lost 8 bases, V lost 4 bases, and 9 bases had no gene match. CDR3 size: 14 residues. CDR3 loop: CASSLRQGWDEQFF. The CDR3 coding sequence is TGCGCCAGCAGCCTCAGACAGGGTTGGGATGAGCAGTTCTTC.

The chain employs TRBV3-1 and TRBJ2-3, with D unresolved. The germline CDR1 and CDR2 sequences are LGHDT and YNNKEL (reference sequence). The germline V and J ends were trimmed by 3 bases and 0 bases, with 7 bases remaining between them. The CDR3 runs to 14 residues. The CDR3 bases are TGTGCCAGCAGCCAGCCCCACAGCACAGATACGCAGTATTTT. Translated: CASSQPHSTDTQYF.

This clonotype was counted a few times. The chain has TRBV29-1 and TRBJ2-3, with TRBD1 as a possible D gene (8 bases). Germline CDR1 and CDR2: SQVTM and ANQGSEA. V was clipped by 3 bases and J by 4 bases, with 17 bases between them. This CDR3 is built from 15 residues. The CDR3 reads CSVELGQGGPDTQYF. In DNA form, the CDR3 reads TGCAGCGTTGAGCTCGGACAGGGAGGGCCAGATACGCAGTATTTT.